Below, 6 T cell receptor beta chains from the same sample are listed, as sequenced in a study of shared clonotypes between healthy human individuals. The naive CD8 population came from CD45RO-negative cells selected for CCR7, without terminally differentiated effector memory CD45RA+ cells. Measured with immunoSEQ multiplex PCR; TCRdb has only the in-frame clones, and not every one. The profile shows about 2 million clones, around 96% of them singletons. The sequenced material came from naive CD8+ T cells sorted from blood. These TCRs come from a man aged 18 to 29 in good health.

The chain has TRBV27 and TRBJ2-3, with 14 positions matching TRBD2. The CDR3 covers 17 residues. The germline gives CDR1 MNHEY, CDR2 SMNVEV (reference sequence). The V and J ends lost 2 bases and 6 bases, in that order; junction bases with no gene match: 7. The CDR3 coding sequence is TGTGCCAGCAGTTTACTCGGGACTAGCGGGGGCGGTGATACGCAGTATTTT. It is translated as CASSLLGTSGGGDTQYF.

This chain links TRBV28 with TRBJ2-3; D not certain. CDR1 and CDR2 (germline): MDHEN, SYDVKM. The CDR3 has 14 residues. Between the trimmed V and J ends, which lost 3 bases and 2 bases, there was a span of 9 bases. This CDR3 is CASSFQLYTDTQYF. DNA of the CDR3: TGTGCCAGCAGTTTTCAGTTATACACAGATACGCAGTATTTT.

J is TRBJ2-7 and V is TRBV5-1; a possible D gene is TRBD2 (5 bases). Trimming shortened V by 1 base and J by 3 bases, and 11 bases separated the two germline ends. The CDR3 sequence is 14 residues long. Germline CDR1 is SGHRS and CDR2 is YFSETQ. The CDR3 nucleotides are TGCGCCAGCAGCTTGACCCCAGGACTCTACGAGCAGTACTTC. Encoded protein: CASSLTPGLYEQYF.

The chain joins TRBV5-5 to TRBJ2-7; perhaps TRBD2 as D (5 bases). The germline V and J ends were trimmed by 3 bases and 2 bases, with 18 bases remaining between them. CDR3 length: 16 amino acids. From germline, CDR1 is SGHKS and CDR2 YYEKEE (reference sequence). CDR3 residues: CASSSPLGRGAYEQYF. CDR3 in DNA: TGTGCCAGCAGCTCACCCCTTGGCCGGGGAGCCTACGAGCAGTACTTC.

V is TRBV27 and J is TRBJ2-7, with TRBD2 as a possible D gene (5 bases). The germline CDR1 and CDR2 sequences are MNHEY and SMNVEV (reference sequence). The CDR3 length is 13 residues. With 3 bases removed from V and 7 bases from J, the gap between germline ends came to 13 bases. CDR3 protein: CASSFSRAREQYF. In DNA form, the CDR3 reads TGTGCCAGCAGTTTTTCGAGGGCTAGGGAGCAGTACTTC.

This chain's CDR3 is CASSLAMGAVIETQYF. CDR3 bases: TGTGCCAGCAGCTTAGCGATGGGTGCTGTGATTGAGACCCAGTACTTC. The J gene is TRBJ2-5, the V gene TRBV7-9; D unclear. The CDR3 extends over 16 amino acids. V was shortened by 0 bases and J by 5 bases, with 16 bases between the two germline ends. Germline V gene data show CDR1 as SEHNR and CDR2 as FQNEAQ (reference sequence).